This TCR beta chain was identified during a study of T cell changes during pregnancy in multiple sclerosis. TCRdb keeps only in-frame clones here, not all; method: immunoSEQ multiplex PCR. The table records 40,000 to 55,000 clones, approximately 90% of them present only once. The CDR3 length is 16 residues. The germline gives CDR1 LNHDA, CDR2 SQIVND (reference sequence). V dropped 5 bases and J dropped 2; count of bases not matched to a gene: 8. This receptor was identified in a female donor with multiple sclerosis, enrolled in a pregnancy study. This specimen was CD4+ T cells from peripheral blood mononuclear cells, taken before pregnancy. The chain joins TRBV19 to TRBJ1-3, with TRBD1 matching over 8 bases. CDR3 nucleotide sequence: TGTGCCAGTAGTTCCACTATGGACAGGGCTGGAAACACCATATATTTT. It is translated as CASSSTMDRAGNTIYF.